A single sample gave rise to the 13 T cell receptor beta chains below, sequenced in a study of cytomegalovirus exposure and HLA in healthy donors. 60 Vbeta and 13 Jbeta primers were used in PCR. Using immunoSEQ multiplex PCR, the repertoire was profiled, and TCRdb retains in-frame clones only, with some absent. The sample holds 70,000 to 95,000 clones; 70% to 85% are singletons and the top ten take 13%. Sequenced input: PBMCs. The source of these receptors is a human donor in good health.

This chain uses TRBV29-1 with TRBJ2-3; the match to TRBD1 covers 7 bases. The CDR3 totals 12 residues. The V gene end was trimmed by 6 bases and the J gene end by 3 bases; junction bases not matched to a gene: 3. Germline-derived CDR1 and CDR2 are SQVTM and ANQGSEA. The CDR3 nucleotides are TGCAGCGTGAAGGGGGCAACAGATACGCAGTATTTT. Its protein product is CSVKGATDTQYF.

This rearrangement joins TRBV5-6 to TRBJ2-7, with TRBD2 matching over 14 bases. Germline-derived CDR1 and CDR2 are SGHDT and YYEEEE. There are 19 residues in the CDR3. After removal of 2 bases from V and 0 bases from J, the junction contained 10 bases not matched to a gene. CDR3 residues: CASSFRTSGGPESSYEQYF. The CDR3 DNA reads as TGTGCCAGCAGCTTCCGGACTAGCGGGGGGCCCGAGAGCTCCTACGAGCAGTACTTC.

The chain recombines TRBV6-5 with TRBJ1-6; tentative D call: TRBD1 (6 bases). Trimming removed 5 bases from V and 6 bases from J, with 11 bases in between. CDR1 is MNHEY, CDR2 SVGAGI, per germline. The CDR3 totals 14 residues. Here the CDR3 DNA reads TGTGCCAGCAGTCGTACAGGGCCTAATTCACCCCTCCACTTT. Translation gives CASSRTGPNSPLHF.

The V gene is TRBV5-8, the J gene TRBJ2-5; maybe TRBD2 (5 bases). This CDR3 contains 16 residues. Germline CDR1 SGHTS, CDR2 YDEGEE. V was clipped by 6 bases and J by 5 bases, with 23 bases between them. The CDR3 spells CASTPGKGLVGETQYF. The CDR3, as DNA: TGTGCCAGCACCCCGGGGAAGGGCCTCGTGGGGGAGACCCAGTACTTC. The full variable domain, in which reference TRBV5-8 and TRBJ2-5 provide the parts outside the CDR3, is EAGVTQSPTHLIKTRGQQATLRCSPISGHTSVYWYQQALGLGLQFLLWYDEGEERNRGNFPPRFSGRQFPNYSSELNVNALELEDSALYLCASTPGKGLVGETQYFGPGTRLLVL.

The chain links TRBV5-4 to TRBJ2-5; a weak D match, TRBD1 (5 bases). Trimming took 4 bases from V and 7 from J, leaving 11 bases between them. The CDR3 is 12 amino acids. Germline values: CDR1 SGHNT, CDR2 YYREEE (reference sequence). This CDR3 reads CASSAGLGTQYF. CDR3 coding DNA: TGTGCCAGCAGCGCAGGGTTGGGGACCCAGTACTTC. The entire variable domain, with the rest obtained from reference TRBV5-4 and TRBJ2-5, is as follows: ETGVTQSPTHLIKTRGQQVTLRCSSQSGHNTVSWYQQALGQGPQFIFQYYREEENGRGNFPPRFSGLQFPNYSSELNVNALELDDSALYLCASSAGLGTQYFGPGTRLLVL.

This clone was seen a few times. This chain uses TRBV18 with TRBJ2-5, with D maybe TRBD1 (5 bases). With 2 bases removed from V and 1 base from J, the gap between germline ends came to 14 bases. The germline CDR1 and CDR2 sequences are KGHSH and LQKENI. The CDR3 runs 16 residues. CDR3 residues: CASSPGETAVQETQYF. CDR3 nucleotides: TGTGCCAGCTCACCAGGAGAGACAGCTGTCCAAGAGACCCAGTACTTC.

This clone turned up a few times. J is TRBJ1-1 and V is TRBV5-1, with D possibly being TRBD1 (6 bases). The V end lost 2 bases, the J end lost 0 bases, and 17 bases lay between the germline ends. CDR3 length equals 17 residues. Germline CDR1 SGHRS, CDR2 YFSETQ. The CDR3 region has the DNA TGCGCCAGCAGCTTACTGACAGGACCCCAGCTGAACACTGAAGCTTTCTTT. Amino acid sequence: CASSLLTGPQLNTEAFF.

As for this clone: In the same sample, other DNA sequences code for this CDR3. The chain links TRBV4-1 to TRBJ2-1; TRBD2 matches at 12 bases. CDR1 and CDR2 (germline): MGHRA, YSYEKL. With 3 bases clipped from V and 4 bases from J, the junction kept 1 base outside the gene matches. There are 15 residues in the CDR3. This CDR3 is CASSQTSGGYNEQFF. The CDR3 nucleotides read TGCGCCAGCAGCCAGACTAGCGGGGGTTACAATGAGCAGTTCTTC.

The V and J genes are TRBV6-1 and TRBJ1-5, with TRBD1 identical over 8 bases. Germline assignment: CDR1 MNHNS and CDR2 SASEGT. V shed 2 bases and J 3 bases; nucleotides not matched to a gene: 6. The CDR3 is 16 amino acids. The CDR3 protein is CASSEMAGGVNQPQHF. CDR3 sequence (DNA): TGTGCCAGCAGTGAAATGGCAGGGGGCGTCAATCAGCCCCAGCATTTT.

The chain has TRBV2 and TRBJ1-1; TRBD1 is a possible D gene (6 bases). The CDR3 is made up of 14 amino acids. The germline gives CDR1 SNHLY, CDR2 FYNNEI. The germline V and J ends were trimmed by 6 bases and 1 base, with 12 bases remaining between them. The CDR3 sequence is CASRQETGNTEAFF. The CDR3 DNA reads as TGTGCCAGCAGACAAGAGACAGGGAACACTGAAGCTTTCTTT.

The chain is built from TRBV5-4 and TRBJ1-1; D might be TRBD1 (6 bases). CDR3 size: 16 residues. Germline V gene data show CDR1 as SGHNT and CDR2 as YYREEE (reference sequence). Trimming left V 1 base short and J 4 bases short, with 17 bases between. The CDR3 reads CASSLRQAGLSTEAFF. The DNA for the CDR3 is TGTGCCAGCAGCTTGAGACAGGCAGGGTTGAGCACTGAAGCTTTCTTT. Looking up the rest from reference TRBV5-4 and TRBJ1-1 gives the full variable domain: ETGVTQSPTHLIKTRGQQVTLRCSSQSGHNTVSWYQQALGQGPQFIFQYYREEENGRGNFPPRFSGLQFPNYSSELNVNALELDDSALYLCASSLRQAGLSTEAFFGQGTRLTVV.

The rearrangement links TRBV6-5 to TRBJ1-2; D is unresolved. Looked up from germline, CDR1 is MNHEY and CDR2 is SVGAGI. V lost 0 bases, J lost 0 bases, and 11 bases lay in between. This CDR3 contains 16 residues. The CDR3 bases are TGTGCCAGCAGTTACTCGGGTGGAGCCTCTAACTATGGCTACACCTTC. This sequence encodes CASSYSGGASNYGYTF.

This clone was found a few times. The V gene is TRBV4-1, the J gene TRBJ1-1; TRBD1 aligns across 7 bases. Germline CDR1 is MGHRA and CDR2 is YSYEKL. The CDR3 is 14 residues long. V shed 4 bases and J 4 bases; nucleotides not matched to a gene: 6. CDR3 sequence (DNA): TGCGCCAGCAGCCTCAACAGGGGTGGCACTGAAGCTTTCTTT. This encodes CASSLNRGGTEAFF.